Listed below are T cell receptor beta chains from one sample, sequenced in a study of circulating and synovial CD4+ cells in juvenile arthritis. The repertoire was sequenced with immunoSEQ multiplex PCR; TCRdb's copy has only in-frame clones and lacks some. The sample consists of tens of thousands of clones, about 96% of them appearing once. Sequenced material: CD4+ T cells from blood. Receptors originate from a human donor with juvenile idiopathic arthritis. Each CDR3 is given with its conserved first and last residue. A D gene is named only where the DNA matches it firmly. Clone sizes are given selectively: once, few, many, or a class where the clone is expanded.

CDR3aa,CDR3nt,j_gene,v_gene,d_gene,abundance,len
CVSSQVPSGGGTDTQYF,TGCGTCAGCAGCCAAGTGCCTAGCGGGGGGGGCACAGATACGCAGTATTTT,TRBJ2-3,TRBV4-1,TRBD2,.,17
CAWSGRLGTDTQYF,TGTGCCTGGAGTGGGAGGCTGGGAACAGATACGCAGTATTTT,TRBJ2-3,TRBV30,.,.,14
CATFAENTGELFF,TGTGCCACCTTCGCGGAGAACACCGGGGAGCTGTTTTTT,TRBJ2-2,TRBV28,.,.,13
CASHGTNRGGSYNEQFF,TGTGCCAGCCACGGGACTAACCGCGGGGGCTCCTACAATGAGCAGTTCTTC,TRBJ2-1,TRBV28,TRBD2,.,17
CASSPPPGGYEQYF,TGTGCCAGCAGCCCACCCCCGGGTGGGTACGAGCAGTACTTC,TRBJ2-7,TRBV6-5,.,.,14
CASSPRLAGGRIDEQFF,TGTGCCAGCAGCCCACGACTAGCGGGGGGGCGTATCGATGAGCAGTTCTTC,TRBJ2-1,TRBV7-8,TRBD2,.,17
CASSYGTGRNNEQFF,TGTGCCAGCAGTTATGGAACAGGGAGAAACAATGAGCAGTTCTTC,TRBJ2-1,TRBV6-6,.,once,15
CASSSWRDTEAFF,TGTGCCAGCAGTTCTTGGAGGGACACTGAAGCTTTCTTT,TRBJ1-1,TRBV6-5,.,.,13
CASRTGDANTEAFF,TGTGCCAGCCGAACAGGGGACGCGAACACTGAAGCTTTCTTT,TRBJ1-1,TRBV6-1,TRBD1,.,14
CASSDAQAARGGNPTDTQYF,TGTGCCAGCAGTGACGCGCAGGCCGCCCGAGGAGGGAACCCCACAGATACGCAGTATTTT,TRBJ2-3,TRBV2,.,.,20
CASSARQGPYEQYF,TGCGCCAGCAGCGCTCGACAGGGGCCCTACGAGCAGTACTTC,TRBJ2-7,TRBV4-3,TRBD1,.,14
CASSPLQGAGSPLHF,TGTGCCAGCTCACCACTACAGGGGGCAGGATCACCCCTCCACTTT,TRBJ1-6,TRBV18,TRBD1,.,15
CASSDRGTERSYEQYF,TGTGCCAGCAGTGACCGAGGGACAGAGAGGTCCTACGAGCAGTACTTC,TRBJ2-7,TRBV6-4,TRBD1,.,16
CASSYSLPGTEAFF,TGTGCCAGCAGTTACTCACTTCCGGGGACTGAAGCTTTCTTT,TRBJ1-1,TRBV6-5,.,.,14
CAISGTVQETQYF,TGTGCCATCAGTGGGACAGTCCAAGAGACCCAGTACTTC,TRBJ2-5,TRBV10-3,.,once,13
CASSIGPTGRLSNTEAFF,TGTGCCAGTAGTATAGGCCCAACCGGGAGACTTTCGAACACTGAAGCTTTCTTT,TRBJ1-1,TRBV19,.,.,18
CASSDRRLVQGEQFF,TGTGCCAGCAGCGATCGGCGGTTGGTCCAGGGTGAGCAGTTCTTC,TRBJ2-1,TRBV7-2,.,.,15
CASSSITGNQETQYF,TGCGCCAGCAGCTCCATTACAGGGAACCAAGAGACCCAGTACTTC,TRBJ2-5,TRBV5-1,.,.,15
CASSPRDRSYEQYF,TGTGCCAGCAGCCCCCGGGACAGATCCTACGAGCAGTACTTC,TRBJ2-7,TRBV5-6,TRBD1,.,14
CSVPQGETQYF,TGCAGCGTCCCCCAGGGAGAGACCCAGTACTTC,TRBJ2-5,TRBV29-1,.,.,11
CASSLRLAQSTDTQYF,TGCGCCAGCAGTTTGCGTCTAGCGCAAAGCACAGATACGCAGTATTTT,TRBJ2-3,TRBV4-1,.,.,16
CASSLEAPGSSPYNEQFF,TGTGCCAGCAGCTTAGAAGCCCCAGGGTCATCCCCATACAATGAGCAGTTCTTC,TRBJ2-1,TRBV11-3,.,.,18
CASSEGLAGNSPLHF,TGCGCCAGCAGCGAGGGACTCGCGGGTAATTCCCCCCTCCACTTT,TRBJ1-6,TRBV5-1,.,.,15
CASRETGGGTEAFF,TGTGCCAGCAGAGAAACAGGGGGCGGGACTGAAGCTTTCTTT,TRBJ1-1,TRBV5-6,TRBD1,.,14
CASSQDGSQGNEQFF,TGTGCCAGCAGCCAAGATGGGAGCCAGGGGAATGAGCAGTTCTTC,TRBJ2-1,TRBV4-2,.,.,15
CASNGWSNQPQHF,TGTGCCAGTAACGGGTGGAGCAATCAGCCCCAGCATTTT,TRBJ1-5,TRBV19,.,.,13
CASRRDSIIGNTIYF,TGTGCCAGCAGGAGGGACAGTATCATTGGAAACACCATATATTTT,TRBJ1-3,TRBV6-5,TRBD1,.,15
CAIRPGLDAETQYF,TGTGCCATCAGACCGGGACTAGATGCAGAGACCCAGTACTTC,TRBJ2-5,TRBV10-3,TRBD2,.,14
CASSLLSGTGNEKLFF,TGTGCCAGCAGCTTATTGTCCGGGACAGGGAATGAAAAACTGTTTTTT,TRBJ1-4,TRBV7-9,TRBD1,.,16
CASSPDRGQGEQYF,TGTGCCAGCAGTCCCGACAGGGGGCAAGGCGAGCAGTACTTC,TRBJ2-7,TRBV27,TRBD1,.,14
CASSLPQGARGYTF,TGTGCCAGCAGCTTGCCACAGGGGGCGCGTGGCTACACCTTC,TRBJ1-2,TRBV5-8,TRBD1,.,14
CSVRGEATNEKLFF,TGCAGCGTTCGGGGGGAAGCAACTAATGAAAAACTGTTTTTT,TRBJ1-4,TRBV29-1,.,once,14
CASNSKPRNPYNEQFF,TGTGCCAGTAATTCCAAGCCTAGGAATCCCTACAATGAGCAGTTCTTC,TRBJ2-1,TRBV19,.,.,16
CASSLDLGRGLTYEQYF,TGTGCCAGCAGCTTAGACCTGGGCAGGGGTTTAACCTACGAGCAGTACTTC,TRBJ2-7,TRBV11-2,.,once,17
CASSHRDTSYEQYF,TGTGCCAGCAGTCACCGGGACACCTCCTACGAGCAGTACTTC,TRBJ2-7,TRBV6-5,.,.,14
CASSFSSYEQYF,TGTGCCAGCAGTTTTAGTTCCTACGAGCAGTACTTC,TRBJ2-7,TRBV28,.,.,12
CASSPQLGSAQFF,TGTGCCAGCAGTCCTCAATTGGGCTCGGCCCAGTTCTTC,TRBJ2-1,TRBV9,.,.,13
CASSLEIAGGRGIEQFF,TGCGCCAGCAGCTTGGAAATAGCGGGAGGCCGTGGTATTGAGCAGTTCTTC,TRBJ2-1,TRBV5-1,TRBD2,.,17
CASSVDRGLGQPQHF,TGTGCCAGTAGTGTTGACAGGGGGTTAGGTCAGCCCCAGCATTTT,TRBJ1-5,TRBV19,TRBD1,few,15
CASSARLAGGRGTGELFF,TGTGCCAGCAGCGCCCGACTAGCGGGGGGGCGCGGCACCGGGGAGCTGTTTTTT,TRBJ2-2,TRBV11-3,TRBD2,.,18
CASRGVEKLFF,TGTGCCAGCAGAGGGGTGGAAAAACTGTTTTTT,TRBJ1-4,TRBV6-6,.,.,11
CASSIGGYQTQYF,TGTGCCAGTAGTATAGGCGGGTATCAGACCCAGTACTTC,TRBJ2-5,TRBV19,.,.,13
CASSLDIPTSGNTIYF,TGTGCCAGCAGCTTAGACATACCGACATCTGGAAACACCATATATTTT,TRBJ1-3,TRBV7-2,.,.,16
CASSLLDRTRDTQYF,TGTGCCAGCAGTTTATTAGATAGAACCCGAGATACGCAGTATTTT,TRBJ2-3,TRBV27,.,.,15
CASSLFSQGPHYGYTF,TGTGCCAGCAGTTTGTTTTCACAGGGTCCCCACTATGGCTACACCTTC,TRBJ1-2,TRBV28,.,.,16
CASSLGGRMRGYTF,TGTGCCAGCAGCTTAGGGGGCAGGATGAGAGGCTACACCTTC,TRBJ1-2,TRBV7-2,.,.,14
CASSLGGTPVSGNTIYF,TGTGCCAGCAGTTTAGGAGGCACACCCGTCTCTGGAAACACCATATATTTT,TRBJ1-3,TRBV28,.,.,17
CASSPPRGAGETQYF,TGTGCCAGCTCACCACCTCGCGGGGCTGGGGAGACCCAGTACTTC,TRBJ2-5,TRBV18,.,.,15
CASSEGTSGSWHF,TGTGCCAGCAGCGAGGGGACTAGCGGGAGTTGGCACTTC,TRBJ2-4,TRBV9,TRBD2,.,13
CASSRQGFNQPQHF,TGTGCCAGCAGCAGACAGGGATTCAATCAGCCCCAGCATTTT,TRBJ1-5,TRBV9,TRBD1,.,14